This passage covers 26 T cell receptor beta chains from one sample sequenced in a study of CD8 T cells in Susac syndrome. With random hexamers, reverse transcription was performed on roughly 0.5 to 1 ug of RNA. TCRdb fed the immunoSEQ multiplex PCR reads into MiXCR, producing one record per CDR3 protein. Of 160,000 or so distinct CDR3 sequences listed, 92% are singletons. Source material: CD4+ T cells from PBMCs. These receptors were taken from a human donor in good health.

V usage is TRBV19 and J usage is TRBJ2-5; tentative D call: TRBD1 (6 bases). CDR1 is LNHDA and CDR2 is SQIVND in the germline V gene (reference sequence). CDR3 length: 16 amino acids. Trimming removed 3 bases at V and 4 bases at J, with 18 bases between. CDR3: CASSILTGSVIETQYF. The DNA for the CDR3 is TGTGCCAGTAGTATCCTAACAGGGTCGGTTATAGAGACCCAGTACTTC.

V gene TRBV18 combines with J gene TRBJ1-1, with D maybe TRBD1 (6 bases). This CDR3 contains 16 residues. V was trimmed by 1 base and J by 0 bases, leaving 12 bases between them. Germline CDR1 KGHSH, CDR2 LQKENI. The CDR3 DNA reads as TGTGCCAGCTCACCACTCTCAGGGGCGATGAACACTGAAGCTTTCTTT. Amino acid sequence: CASSPLSGAMNTEAFF.

The V call is TRBV7-2, the J call TRBJ1-1; no clear D. The CDR3 covers 15 residues. Per germline, CDR1 SGHTA and CDR2 FQGNSA. Trimming stripped 2 bases from V and 2 bases from J, with 12 bases between. DNA of the CDR3: TGTGCCAGCAGCTTACCACGCAGCCTCAACACTGAAGCTTTCTTT. Protein: CASSLPRSLNTEAFF. The full variable domain, its missing parts supplied by reference TRBV7-2 and TRBJ1-1, is GAGVSQSPSNKVTEKGKDVELRCDPISGHTALYWYRQSLGQGLEFLIYFQGNSAPDKSGLPSDRFSAERTGGSVSTLTIQRTQQEDSAVYLCASSLPRSLNTEAFFGQGTRLTVV.

The V gene is TRBV5-4, the J gene TRBJ2-3; D may match TRBD1 or TRBD2 (6 bases each). This CDR3 comprises 12 residues. Trimming removed 9 bases at V and 1 base at J, with 9 bases between. Germline V gene lookup returns CDR1 SGHNT and CDR2 YYREEE (reference sequence). CDR3 in amino acids: CAIGGGTDTQYF. Written as DNA, the CDR3 is TGTGCCATCGGGGGCGGCACAGATACGCAGTATTTT. The whole variable domain, remainder taken from reference TRBV5-4 and TRBJ2-3, is ETGVTQSPTHLIKTRGQQVTLRCSSQSGHNTVSWYQQALGQGPQFIFQYYREEENGRGNFPPRFSGLQFPNYSSELNVNALELDDSALYLCAIGGGTDTQYFGPGTRLTVL.

This chain joins TRBV6-5 and TRBJ2-5; TRBD2 matches at 11 bases. CDR3 size: 18 residues. Germline trimming cut 5 bases from V and 4 bases from J; bases unmatched to any gene: 15. The V gene's germline CDR1 is MNHEY and CDR2 SVGAGI. DNA of the CDR3: TGTGCCAGCAGTCACAGTACTAGCGGGAGATTGGCTGGAGAGACCCAGTACTTC. This encodes CASSHSTSGRLAGETQYF.

This chain joins TRBV6-5 and TRBJ2-1; 9 positions match TRBD2. Looked up from germline, CDR1 is MNHEY and CDR2 is SVGAGI. There are 16 residues in the CDR3. V lost 0 bases to trimming and J lost 7 bases; unmatched junction nucleotides: 7. The CDR3 loop reads CASSYSMAGGTNEQFF. The CDR3 DNA is TGTGCCAGCAGTTACTCGATGGCGGGAGGGACGAATGAGCAGTTCTTC.

This chain links TRBV20-1 with TRBJ1-2, with D possibly being TRBD1 (5 bases). CDR1 is DFQATT, CDR2 SNEGSKA, per germline (reference sequence). This CDR3 has 16 residues. Trimming shortened V by 0 bases and J by 2 bases, and 16 bases separated the two germline ends. The CDR3, as DNA: TGCAGTGCTAGAGAGGGGGGTTTGGTGCGGAACTATGGCTACACCTTC. This codes for CSAREGGLVRNYGYTF.

The J gene is TRBJ2-1, the V gene TRBV5-1, with TRBD2 identical over 14 bases. This CDR3 spans 17 amino acids. The ends lost 0 bases at V and 4 bases at J; junction bases unmatched: 3. Germline V lookup: CDR1 SGHRS, CDR2 YFSETQ. The CDR3 region has the DNA TGCGCCAGCAGCTTGGAGTGGACTAGCGGGGGGTACAATGAGCAGTTCTTC. The encoded protein is CASSLEWTSGGYNEQFF.

This chain uses TRBV19 with TRBJ1-3, with 10 positions matching TRBD1. The CDR3 runs 17 residues. Germline CDR1 LNHDA, CDR2 SQIVND (reference sequence). V lost 5 bases, J lost 1 base, and 8 bases stayed unmatched. The CDR3 DNA is TGTGCCAGTAGTGCGTCGGGACAGGGGTCTTCTGGAAACACCATATATTTT. As protein: CASSASGQGSSGNTIYF. Full variable domain (missing parts from reference TRBV19 and TRBJ1-3): DGGITQSPKYLFRKEGQNVTLSCEQNLNHDAMYWYRQDPGQGLRLIYYSQIVNDFQKGDIAEGYSVSREKKESFPLTVTSAQKNPTAFYLCASSASGQGSSGNTIYFGEGSWLTVV.

The chain joins TRBV5-1 to TRBJ2-5; 9 nucleotides agree with TRBD1. The V and J ends lost 4 bases and 4 bases, in that order; junction bases with no gene match: 5. Germline loops: CDR1 SGHRS, CDR2 YFSETQ. The CDR3 has 14 amino acids. For the CDR3, the DNA is TGCGCCAGCAGCCCCCCGGACAGGGGAGAGACCCAGTACTTC. This codes for CASSPPDRGETQYF. The full variable domain, completed using reference TRBV5-1 and TRBJ2-5, is KAGVTQTPRYLIKTRGQQVTLSCSPISGHRSVSWYQQTPGQGLQFLFEYFSETQRNKGNFPGRFSGRQFSNSRSEMNVSTLELGDSALYLCASSPPDRGETQYFGPGTRLLVL.

The chain uses TRBV30 and TRBJ2-3, with 8 bases matching TRBD2. With V trimmed by 2 bases and J by 0 bases, 1 base remained unmatched. The germline gives CDR1 GTSNPN, CDR2 SVGIG (reference sequence). This CDR3 is built from 14 residues. The CDR3 nucleotides are TGTGCCTGGAGTAGCGGGAGTAGCACAGATACGCAGTATTTT. Translation: CAWSSGSSTDTQYF.

As DNA, the CDR3 is TGCGCCAGCAGCCAAGATCGGGGGACAGCGCTGGCAGATACGCAGTATTTT. Amino acid sequence: CASSQDRGTALADTQYF. The chain combines TRBV4-1 with TRBJ2-3; possible D gene TRBD1, 7 bases. CDR1 and CDR2 (germline): MGHRA, YSYEKL. The CDR3 covers 17 residues. The V end was cut by 0 bases, the J end by 4 bases, with 17 bases between.

The rearrangement uses TRBV5-1 and TRBJ2-7, with a weak D call TRBD1 (6 bases). V lost 4 bases to trimming and J lost 6 bases, with 29 bases between them. Germline values: CDR1 SGHRS, CDR2 YFSETQ. The CDR3 is 18 residues long. The CDR3: CASSPLASQGKASGEQYF. DNA for the CDR3: TGCGCCAGCAGCCCCCTTGCTTCACAGGGTAAAGCTTCGGGCGAGCAGTACTTC. Full variable domain (outside the CDR3, taken from reference TRBV5-1 and TRBJ2-7): KAGVTQTPRYLIKTRGQQVTLSCSPISGHRSVSWYQQTPGQGLQFLFEYFSETQRNKGNFPGRFSGRQFSNSRSEMNVSTLELGDSALYLCASSPLASQGKASGEQYFGPGTRLTVT.

The chain recombines TRBV28 with TRBJ2-3; 7 nucleotides match TRBD2. Trimming took 4 bases from V and 3 from J; bases not matched to a gene: 7. The CDR3 totals 15 residues. Germline V gives CDR1 MDHEN, CDR2 SYDVKM. The CDR3 sequence: CASSSPGGRTDTQYF. In nucleotides, the CDR3 is TGTGCCAGCAGTTCCCCGGGGGGACGGACAGATACGCAGTATTTT.

This chain joins TRBV20-1 and TRBJ1-1; D perhaps matches TRBD1 (6 bases). Germline V gene data show CDR1 as DFQATT and CDR2 as SNEGSKA (reference sequence). V lost 6 bases and J 6 bases, leaving 17 bases between the germline ends. The CDR3 extends over 13 amino acids. The CDR3 loop reads CSAWTAQGPEAFF. For the CDR3, the DNA is TGCAGTGCATGGACAGCTCAGGGCCCTGAAGCTTTCTTT.

J is TRBJ2-1 and V is TRBV7-6; no definite D call. Germline V CDR1 and CDR2: SGHVS, FNYEAQ. The CDR3 extends over 12 amino acids. V dropped 4 bases and J dropped 5 bases, with 6 bases sitting between them. The CDR3 coding sequence is TGTGCCAGCAGCTACAATGACAATGAGCAGTTCTTC. Amino acid sequence: CASSYNDNEQFF. Based on the CDR3 plus reference TRBV7-6 and TRBJ2-1, the full variable domain is GAGVSQSPRYKVTKRGQDVALRCDPISGHVSLYWYRQALGQGPEFLTYFNYEAQQDKSGLPNDRFSAERPEGSISTLTIQRTEQRDSAMYRCASSYNDNEQFFGPGTRLTVL.

This clonotype has more than one count but fewer than ten. The rearrangement joins TRBV12-3 or TRBV12-4 to TRBJ1-2, with no clear D. The CDR3 extends over 13 amino acids. Between the trimmed V and J ends, which lost 8 bases and 2 bases, there was a span of 12 bases. The CDR3, as DNA: TGTGCCAGCTCACCGGACGGAAACTATGGCTACACCTTC. This translates into CASSPDGNYGYTF.

CDR3 amino acids: CASNRDQPYEQYF. CDR3 in DNA: TGTGCCAGCAACCGAGACCAACCCTACGAGCAGTACTTC. The V call is TRBV2, the J call TRBJ2-7, with D uncertain. The CDR3 is 13 residues long. CDR1 SNHLY and CDR2 FYNNEI come from the germline V gene. Trimming removed 7 bases from V and 2 bases from J, with 12 bases in between.

On this clonotype itself: At one of its ends the junction is not consistent with the germline gene, which may arise from a read error. The chain uses TRBV12-3 or TRBV12-4 and TRBJ1-1, with D unclear. This CDR3 has 13 amino acids. CDR3 amino acids: CASSLGQGTEAFF. The CDR3 bases are TGTGCCAGCAGCTTAGGGCAAGGCACTGAAGCTTTCTTT.

This clonotype has just one count. The V gene is TRBV9, the J gene TRBJ2-5, with D perhaps TRBD2 (6 bases). Germline assignment: CDR1 SGDLS and CDR2 YYNGEE. The CDR3 has 13 amino acids. Trimming stripped 4 bases from V and 5 bases from J, with 12 bases between. The CDR3, as DNA: TGTGCCAGCAGCCCCCATCGGGGGGAGACCCAGTACTTC. It encodes CASSPHRGETQYF.

The chain uses TRBV18 and TRBJ2-2; no firm D call. Trimming took 3 bases from V and 2 from J, leaving 10 bases between them. The CDR3 is 15 amino acids. The V gene's germline CDR1 is KGHSH and CDR2 LQKENI. The CDR3 loop is CASSPNQLNTGELFF. Written as DNA, the CDR3 is TGTGCCAGCTCACCTAACCAGCTAAACACCGGGGAGCTGTTTTTT. Complete variable domain (other parts from reference TRBV18 and TRBJ2-2): NAGVMQNPRHLVRRRGQEARLRCSPMKGHSHVYWYRQLPEEGLKFMVYLQKENIIDESGMPKERFSAEFPKEGPSILRIQQVVRGDSAAYFCASSPNQLNTGELFFGEGSRLTVL.

The chain links TRBV7-9 to TRBJ2-5, with 8 bases fitting TRBD1. This CDR3 comprises 14 residues. Trimming took 6 bases from V and 5 from J; bases not matched to a gene: 8. Germline V CDR1 and CDR2: SEHNR, FQNEAQ (reference sequence). This CDR3 reads CASRGAGGAETQYF. The CDR3 DNA reads as TGTGCCAGCAGAGGGGCAGGGGGCGCGGAGACCCAGTACTTC.

The rearrangement joins TRBV19 to TRBJ2-5; D might be TRBD2 (5 bases). V was pared by 5 bases and J by 2 bases, with 6 bases between. The CDR3 length is 12 residues. Germline CDR1 is LNHDA and CDR2 is SQIVND (reference sequence). CDR3: CASSQRQETQYF. For the CDR3, the DNA is TGTGCCAGTAGTCAGCGGCAAGAGACCCAGTACTTC.

CDR3 region: CASSLAGSGRDEQYF. DNA of the CDR3: TGTGCCAGCAGCTTGGCCGGGAGCGGGAGAGACGAGCAGTACTTC. This chain uses TRBV5-4 with TRBJ2-7; 8 bases fit TRBD2. CDR3 length: 15 residues. V dropped 0 bases and J dropped 5; count of bases not matched to a gene: 7. Germline loops: CDR1 SGHNT, CDR2 YYREEE (reference sequence).

The rearrangement uses TRBV6-4 and TRBJ2-7; D perhaps matches TRBD2 (6 bases). This CDR3 spans 15 amino acids. From germline, CDR1 is MRHNA and CDR2 SNTAGT. V lost 5 bases and J 0 bases, leaving 14 bases between the germline ends. The CDR3 region has the DNA TGTGCCAGCAGTCAAGGCGGGACGGGCTCCTACGAGCAGTACTTC. Translated: CASSQGGTGSYEQYF.

The chain employs TRBV3-1 and TRBJ2-2, with D unclear. Germline V gene data show CDR1 as LGHDT and CDR2 as YNNKEL (reference sequence). V was trimmed by 4 bases and J by 3 bases, leaving 6 bases between them. The CDR3 extends over 13 amino acids. The CDR3 sequence: CASSPTHTGELFF. CDR3 in DNA: TGTGCCAGCAGCCCAACCCACACCGGGGAGCTGTTTTTT.